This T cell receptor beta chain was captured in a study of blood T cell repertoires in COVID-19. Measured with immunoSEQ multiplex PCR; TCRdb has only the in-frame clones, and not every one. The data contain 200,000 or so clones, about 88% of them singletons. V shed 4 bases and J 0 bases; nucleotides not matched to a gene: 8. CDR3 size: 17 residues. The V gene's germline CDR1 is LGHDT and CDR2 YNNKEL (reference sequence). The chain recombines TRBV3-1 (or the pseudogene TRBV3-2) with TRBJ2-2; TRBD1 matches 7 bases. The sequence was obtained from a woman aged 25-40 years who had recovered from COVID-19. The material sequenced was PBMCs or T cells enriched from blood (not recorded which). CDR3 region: CASSLPTGSANTGELFF. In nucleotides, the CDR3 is TGTGCCAGCAGCCTCCCGACAGGGAGCGCGAACACCGGGGAGCTGTTTTTT.